Included here is one T cell receptor beta chain sequence, with context. The CDR3 loop spans 15 amino acids. V dropped 2 bases and J dropped 4 bases, with 11 bases sitting between them. Germline V gene data show CDR1 as MDHEN and CDR2 as SYDVKM. In the sorted-subset replicate PCRs, 200 ng DNA, tens of thousands of T cell genomes, was used. Produced via immunoSEQ multiplex PCR; TCRdb's table is partial and in-frame only. Counted here are 550,000 to 650,000 clones, about 96% occurring once; the ten biggest clones make up around 0.1%. This sample is part of a study of shared clonotypes between healthy human individuals. CD45RO-negative cells were positively selected for CCR7, leaving out terminally differentiated effector memory CD45RA+ cells.

The sequence derives from a woman in her thirties in good health. Sequencing used naive CD8+ T cells sorted from blood. V gene TRBV28 combines with J gene TRBJ1-4; D uncertain. The CDR3 here is CASSLVRESNEKLFF. As DNA, the CDR3 is TGTGCCAGCAGTTTAGTGAGAGAGAGTAATGAAAAACTGTTTTTT.